This T cell receptor (beta chain) was captured in a study of glioma-infiltrating T cells. A word on this clonotype: The library was prepared for alpha chains; this beta chain is a stray read, so its frequency means little.

This CDR3 comprises 16 residues. Germline loops: CDR1 KGHDR, CDR2 SFDVKD. Trimming shortened V by 1 base and J by 2 bases, and 13 bases separated the two germline ends. Using RNA template, CDR3s of TCR alpha and beta were amplified with iRepertoire arm-PCR. TCRdb called the multiplex PCR reads again in MiXCR, with one record for every CDR3 protein. The sample carries around 3,600 distinct CDR3 sequences, over 80% recorded once. The J gene is TRBJ2-5, the V gene TRBV24-1; D may be TRBD1 (6 bases). This sequence was found in a human donor with low-grade glioma or glioblastoma, undergoing nonglioma brain surgery, or in good health (not recorded which). The material sequenced was glioma tissue, nonneoplastic brain tissue, or PBMCs (not recorded which). The CDR3 region has the DNA TGTGCCACCAGTGATTTCGGACAGCTACTTCAAGAGACCCAGTACTTC. Amino acid sequence: CATSDFGQLLQETQYF.